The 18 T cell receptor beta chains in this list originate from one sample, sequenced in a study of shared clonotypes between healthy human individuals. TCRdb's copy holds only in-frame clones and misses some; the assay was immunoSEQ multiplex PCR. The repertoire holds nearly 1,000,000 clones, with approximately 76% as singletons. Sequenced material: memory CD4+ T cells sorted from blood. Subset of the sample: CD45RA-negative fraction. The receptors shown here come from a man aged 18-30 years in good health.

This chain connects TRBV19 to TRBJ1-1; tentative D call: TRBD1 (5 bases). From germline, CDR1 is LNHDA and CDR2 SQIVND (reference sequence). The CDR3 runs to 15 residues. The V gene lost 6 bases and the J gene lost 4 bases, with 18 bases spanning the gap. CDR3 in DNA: TGTGCCAGTAGCTCATGGGGGGGTCTGGTCACTGAAGCTTTCTTT. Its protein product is CASSSWGGLVTEAFF.

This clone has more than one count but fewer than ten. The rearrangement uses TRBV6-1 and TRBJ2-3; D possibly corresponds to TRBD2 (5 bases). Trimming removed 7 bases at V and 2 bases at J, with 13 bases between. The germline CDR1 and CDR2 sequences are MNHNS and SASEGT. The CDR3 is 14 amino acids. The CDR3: CASNRISVTDTQYF. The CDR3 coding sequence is TGTGCCAGCAATCGGATTAGCGTCACAGATACGCAGTATTTT.

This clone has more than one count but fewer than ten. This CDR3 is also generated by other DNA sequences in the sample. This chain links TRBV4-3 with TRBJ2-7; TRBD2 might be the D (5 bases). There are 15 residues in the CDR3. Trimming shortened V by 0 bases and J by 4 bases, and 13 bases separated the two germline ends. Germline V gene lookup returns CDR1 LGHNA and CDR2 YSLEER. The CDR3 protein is CASSQDRASLYEQYF. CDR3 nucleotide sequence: TGCGCCAGCAGCCAAGATCGGGCTAGCTTGTACGAGCAGTACTTC.

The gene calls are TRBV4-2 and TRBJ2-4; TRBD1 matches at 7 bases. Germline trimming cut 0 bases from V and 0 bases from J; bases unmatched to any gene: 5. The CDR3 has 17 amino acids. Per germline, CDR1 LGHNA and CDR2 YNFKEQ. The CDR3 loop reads CASSQETGVLAKNIQYF. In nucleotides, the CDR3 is TGTGCCAGCAGCCAAGAAACAGGGGTTTTAGCCAAAAACATTCAGTACTTC.

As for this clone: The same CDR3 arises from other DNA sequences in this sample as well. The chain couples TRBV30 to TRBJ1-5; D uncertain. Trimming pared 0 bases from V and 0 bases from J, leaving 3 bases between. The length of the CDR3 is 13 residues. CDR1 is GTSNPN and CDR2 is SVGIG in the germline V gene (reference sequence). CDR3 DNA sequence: TGTGCCTGGAGTGTCGATAGCAATCAGCCCCAGCATTTT. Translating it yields CAWSVDSNQPQHF.

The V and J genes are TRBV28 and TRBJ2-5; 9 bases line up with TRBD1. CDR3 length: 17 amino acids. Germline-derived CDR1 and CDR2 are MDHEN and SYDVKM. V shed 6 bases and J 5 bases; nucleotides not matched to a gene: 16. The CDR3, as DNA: TGTGCCAGCAGCTCCCTTCACCCGGGACAGGGAGGCGAGACCCAGTACTTC. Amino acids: CASSSLHPGQGGETQYF. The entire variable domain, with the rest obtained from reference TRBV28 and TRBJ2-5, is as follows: DVKVTQSSRYLVKRTGEKVFLECVQDMDHENMFWYRQDPGLGLRLIYFSYDVKMKEKGDIPEGYSVSREKKERFSLILESASTNQTSMYLCASSSLHPGQGGETQYFGPGTRLLVL.

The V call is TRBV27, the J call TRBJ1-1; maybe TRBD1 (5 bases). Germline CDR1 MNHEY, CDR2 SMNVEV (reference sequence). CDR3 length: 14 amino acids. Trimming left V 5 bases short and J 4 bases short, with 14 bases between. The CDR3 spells CASSPRVGTTEAFF. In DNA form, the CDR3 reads TGTGCCAGCAGTCCCAGGGTAGGGACCACTGAAGCTTTCTTT.

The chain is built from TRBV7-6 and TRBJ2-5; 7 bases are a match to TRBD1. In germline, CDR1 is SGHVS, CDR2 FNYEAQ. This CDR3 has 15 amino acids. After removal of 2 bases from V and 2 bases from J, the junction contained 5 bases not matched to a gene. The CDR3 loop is CASSLRWDSQETQYF. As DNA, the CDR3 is TGTGCCAGCAGCTTAAGATGGGACAGTCAAGAGACCCAGTACTTC.

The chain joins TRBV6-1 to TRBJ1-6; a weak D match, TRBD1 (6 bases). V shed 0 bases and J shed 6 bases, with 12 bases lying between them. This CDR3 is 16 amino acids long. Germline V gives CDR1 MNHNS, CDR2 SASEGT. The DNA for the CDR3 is TGTGCCAGCAGTGAAGCGGGGGGCAGGGCTAATTCACCCCTCCACTTT. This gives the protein CASSEAGGRANSPLHF.

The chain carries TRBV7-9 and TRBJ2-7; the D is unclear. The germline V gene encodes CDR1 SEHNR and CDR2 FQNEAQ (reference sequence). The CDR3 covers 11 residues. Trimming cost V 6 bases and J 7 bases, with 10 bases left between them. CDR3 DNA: TGTGCCAGCAGTCCGGGTCGAGAGCAGTACTTC. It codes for CASSPGREQYF.

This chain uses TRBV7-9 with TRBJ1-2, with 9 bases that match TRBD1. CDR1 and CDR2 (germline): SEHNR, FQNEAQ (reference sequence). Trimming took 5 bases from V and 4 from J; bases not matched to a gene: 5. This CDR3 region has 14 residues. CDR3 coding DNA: TGTGCCAGCAGCCTCGGACAGGGGCGCTATGGCTACACCTTC. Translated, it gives CASSLGQGRYGYTF.

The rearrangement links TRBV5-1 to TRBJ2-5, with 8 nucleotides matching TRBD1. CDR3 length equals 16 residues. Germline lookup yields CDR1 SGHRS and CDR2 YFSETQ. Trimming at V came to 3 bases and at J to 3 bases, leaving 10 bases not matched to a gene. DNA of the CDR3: TGCGCCAGCAGCTCACAGGGGGTTGGAATAGAAGAGACCCAGTACTTC. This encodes CASSSQGVGIEETQYF.

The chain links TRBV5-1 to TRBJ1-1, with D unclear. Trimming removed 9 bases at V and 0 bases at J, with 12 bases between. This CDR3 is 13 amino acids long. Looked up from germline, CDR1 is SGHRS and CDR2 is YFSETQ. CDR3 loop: CATSRGLNTEAFF. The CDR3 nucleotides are TGCGCCACCTCTCGGGGTCTGAACACTGAAGCTTTCTTT. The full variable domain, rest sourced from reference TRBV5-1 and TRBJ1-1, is KAGVTQTPRYLIKTRGQQVTLSCSPISGHRSVSWYQQTPGQGLQFLFEYFSETQRNKGNFPGRFSGRQFSNSRSEMNVSTLELGDSALYLCATSRGLNTEAFFGQGTRLTVV.

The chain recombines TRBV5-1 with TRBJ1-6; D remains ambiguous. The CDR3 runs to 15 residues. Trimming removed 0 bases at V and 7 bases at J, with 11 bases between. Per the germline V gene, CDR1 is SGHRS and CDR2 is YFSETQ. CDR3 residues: CASSLEWGSNSPLHF. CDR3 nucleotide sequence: TGCGCCAGCAGCTTGGAATGGGGATCCAATTCACCCCTCCACTTT.

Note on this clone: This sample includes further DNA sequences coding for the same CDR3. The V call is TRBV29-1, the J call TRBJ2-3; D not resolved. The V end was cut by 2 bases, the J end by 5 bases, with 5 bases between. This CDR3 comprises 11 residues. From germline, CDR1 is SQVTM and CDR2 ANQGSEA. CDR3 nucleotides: TGCAGCGTTGAACCGGGAGATACGCAGTATTTT. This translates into CSVEPGDTQYF.

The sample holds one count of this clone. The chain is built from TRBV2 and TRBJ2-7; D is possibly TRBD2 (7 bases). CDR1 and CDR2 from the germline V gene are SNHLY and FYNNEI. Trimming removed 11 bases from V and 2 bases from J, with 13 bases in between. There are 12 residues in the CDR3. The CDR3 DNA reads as TGTGCCCTCCGGGGGGCCACCTACGAGCAGTACTTC. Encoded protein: CALRGATYEQYF.

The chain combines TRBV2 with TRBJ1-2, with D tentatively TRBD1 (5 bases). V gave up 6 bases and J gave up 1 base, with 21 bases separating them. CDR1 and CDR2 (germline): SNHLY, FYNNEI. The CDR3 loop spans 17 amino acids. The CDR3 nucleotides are TGTGCCAGCAGGGGGACCGAGGGGCTCATACGTAACTATGGCTACACCTTC. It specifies CASRGTEGLIRNYGYTF.

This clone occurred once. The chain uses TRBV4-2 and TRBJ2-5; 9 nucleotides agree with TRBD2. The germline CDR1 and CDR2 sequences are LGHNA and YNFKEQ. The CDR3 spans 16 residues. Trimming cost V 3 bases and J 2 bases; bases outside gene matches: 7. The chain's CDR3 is CASSHLIAGAQETQYF. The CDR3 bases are TGTGCCAGCAGCCATCTGATAGCGGGGGCACAAGAGACCCAGTACTTC.